What follows describes a single T cell receptor beta chain. Its antigen is not identified. Some clones are missing from TCRdb's copy, which holds only in-frame ones; the method was immunoSEQ multiplex PCR. The sample carries approximately 100,000 clones, about 90% recorded once. The data belong to a study of siplizumab effects on memory and regulatory T cells. CDR1 SGHDT and CDR2 YYEEEE come from the germline V gene. The V gene end was trimmed by 3 bases and the J gene end by 5 bases; junction bases not matched to a gene: 5. CDR3 length equals 14 residues. Study-level results: Most proliferating CD4+ or CD8+ clones, roughly 80-95%, had no naive or memory assignment. In the presence of siplizumab, alloreactive sequences traceable to unstimulated CD4+ memory cells were significantly reduced. In unstimulated cells, naive T cells appeared more diverse than memory T cells and seemed major alloresponse contributors. Tregs that proliferated in siplizumab cultures did not have their suppressive function confirmed.

The specimen was Tregs sorted from blood. The chain links TRBV5-6 to TRBJ2-5; 9 bases line up with TRBD2. This clonotype was sampled from a human donor in good health. CDR3 nucleotides: TGTGCCAGCAGCTCAAGCGGGGGGTGGGAGACCCAGTACTTC. It is translated as CASSSSGGWETQYF.